This entry is about one T cell receptor beta chain. These data belong to a study of blood T cell repertoires in COVID-19. About the research overall: The United States, Italy and Spain were the sources of the acute and convalescent COVID-19 samples. PBMCs, B-cell-depleted T cells, or T cells were the source of the cDNA or gDNA that made up the material.

Germline loops: CDR1 SGDLS, CDR2 YYNGEE. Losses at the gene ends were 3 bases for V and 5 bases for J; bases not matched to a gene: 3. This CDR3 is 15 amino acids long. Original processing notes: Reference gene primer amplification yielded estimated nucleated cell counts. Sequenced by immunoSEQ multiplex PCR; TCRdb stores in-frame clones only, minus some. Clone size and V and J calls were adopted from that table, with D and trimming inferred from the DNA. Of 100,000 to 150,000 clones in the sample, around 87% were seen once. The chain combines TRBV9 with TRBJ2-1, with 12 nucleotides matching TRBD2. The TCR sequence derives from a human donor in a cohort sampled during active COVID-19. Sequenced material: peripheral blood. CDR3 nucleotide sequence: TGTGCCAGCAGCGAGGGACTAGCGGGTAACAATGAGCAGTTCTTC. Translated, it gives CASSEGLAGNNEQFF.